The clone carrying this TCR beta chain was picked up a small number of times. Its antigen is not identified. These data originate in a study of vaccination effects on CD4 cells after COVID-19. Study-level background: As their vaccination, participants received two doses of either BNT162b2 or mRNA-1273. Study conclusions and caveats: From healthy vaccinees, only 1 of 255 vaccine-induced clones also reacted to common cold coronaviruses. Limitations: small convalescent group and missing early post-infection timepoints.

With the ViraFEST assay, the study expanded antigen-specific CD4+ T cells using viral peptide pools, then sequenced them. It was after 10 days of culture that CD4+ T cells were isolated. Vaccinees lacked prior SARS-CoV-2 infection and tested negative for nucleocapsid antibodies. Half of the medium was exchanged for IL-2 medium on both days 3 and 7. Germline CDR1 reads KGHSH; CDR2 reads LQKENI. The CDR3 contains 15 residues. The germline V and J ends were trimmed by 3 bases and 3 bases, with 12 bases remaining between them. Profiling relied on immunoSEQ multiplex PCR, and the TCRdb table lists in-frame clones only, not all of them. The sample carries tens of thousands of clones, under 85% recorded once.

Here the sequenced sample was CD4+ T cells from PBMCs cultured with HCoV-NL63 spike peptides, taken before COVID-19 vaccination. This chain uses TRBV18 with TRBJ2-4, with D uncertain. The receptor was derived from a human donor who received a COVID-19 vaccine. CDR3 sequence reads: CASSPSSQSKNIQYF. The DNA of the CDR3 is TGTGCCAGCTCACCCTCGAGCCAGAGCAAAAACATTCAGTACTTC. Using reference TRBV18 and TRBJ2-4 for the parts outside the CDR3, the full variable domain is NAGVMQNPRHLVRRRGQEARLRCSPMKGHSHVYWYRQLPEEGLKFMVYLQKENIIDESGMPKERFSAEFPKEGPSILRIQQVVRGDSAAYFCASSPSSQSKNIQYFGAGTRLSVL.